The clone carrying this TCR beta chain was seen a single time. The antigen remains undetermined. Germline and junction disagree at one end, which may indicate a read error. The data are from a study of vaccination effects on CD4 cells after COVID-19. Study context: Both early and late time points after vaccination provided samples from a few convalescent patients.

Prior to sequencing, the ViraFEST assay stimulated PBMC with viral peptide pools, which expanded the antigen-specific CD4+ T cells. Culturing for roughly 10 days preceded CD4+ T cell isolation. It was between March and December 2020 that the person had a SARS-CoV-2 infection confirmed by PCR. All participants had two doses of either the BNT162b2 or mRNA-1273 vaccine. TCRdb keeps only in-frame clones here, not all; method: immunoSEQ multiplex PCR. The data contain about 15,000 clones, under 85% of them seen just once; the ten biggest clones take up roughly 20%. This CDR3 spans 14 amino acids. Germline V gives CDR1 SSHAT, CDR2 FNYEAQ (reference sequence).

Source: CD4+ T cells from PBMCs cultured with SARS-CoV-2 spike peptides, taken after COVID-19 vaccination. The receptor's source is a human donor who had a prior SARS-CoV-2 infection. V is TRBV7-7 and J is TRBJ2-5, with a tentative D call TRBD1 (5 bases). CDR3 region: CASSLETAQETQYF. CDR3 bases: TGTGCTAGCAGCTTAGAGACAGCACAAGAGACCCAGTACTTC.